The 3 T cell receptor beta chains below come from one sample, sequenced in a study of cytomegalovirus exposure and HLA in healthy donors. The PCR used 60 Vbeta and 13 Jbeta primers. Data came from immunoSEQ multiplex PCR; TCRdb stores just in-frame clones and leaves some out. This sample's table reports tens of thousands of clones. The specimen sequenced was PBMCs. These receptors all come from a woman in her 30s in good health and CMV-seronegative.

This chain joins TRBV30 and TRBJ1-5, with D possibly matching TRBD1 (5 bases). The CDR3 runs 15 residues. The V gene's germline CDR1 is GTSNPN and CDR2 SVGIG (reference sequence). The V end lost 5 bases, the J end lost 1 base, and 15 bases lay between the germline ends. The CDR3: CAWPLGQGSNQPQHF. CDR3 sequence (DNA): TGTGCCTGGCCTCTGGGGCAGGGAAGCAATCAGCCCCAGCATTTT. Full variable domain (missing parts from reference TRBV30 and TRBJ1-5): SQTIHQWPATLVQPVGSPLSLECTVEGTSNPNLYWYRQAAGRGLQLLFYSVGIGQISSEVPQNLSASRPQDRQFILSSKKLLLSDSGFYLCAWPLGQGSNQPQHFGDGTRLSIL.

The gene calls are TRBV30 and TRBJ1-5; 11 positions match TRBD1. J was trimmed by 2 bases and V by 1 base; bases with no gene match: 1. This CDR3 has 15 amino acids. Germline V gene data show CDR1 as GTSNPN and CDR2 as SVGIG (reference sequence). CDR3 loop: CAWSAGQGGNQPQHF. Here the CDR3 DNA reads TGTGCCTGGAGTGCGGGACAGGGGGGCAATCAGCCCCAGCATTTT.

The chain recombines TRBV19 with TRBJ2-4; no reliable D call. Germline V gives CDR1 LNHDA, CDR2 SQIVND (reference sequence). The CDR3 is 14 residues long. V gave up 8 bases and J gave up 1 base, with 12 bases separating them. CDR3 DNA sequence: TGTGCCAGTTACTTCCCTAGGGCCAAAAACATTCAGTACTTC. It encodes CASYFPRAKNIQYF.